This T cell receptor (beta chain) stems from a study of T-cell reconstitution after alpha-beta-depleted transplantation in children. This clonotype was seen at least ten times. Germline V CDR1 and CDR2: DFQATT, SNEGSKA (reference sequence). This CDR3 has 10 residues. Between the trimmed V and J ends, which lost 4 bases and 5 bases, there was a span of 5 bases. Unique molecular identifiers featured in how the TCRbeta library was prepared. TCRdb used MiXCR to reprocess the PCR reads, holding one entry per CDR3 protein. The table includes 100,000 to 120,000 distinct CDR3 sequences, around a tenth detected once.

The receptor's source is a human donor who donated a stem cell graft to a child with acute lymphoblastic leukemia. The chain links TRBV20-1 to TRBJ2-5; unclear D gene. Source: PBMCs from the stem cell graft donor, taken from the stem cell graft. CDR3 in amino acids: CSAIDETQYF. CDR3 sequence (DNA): TGCAGTGCTATCGATGAGACCCAGTACTTC.